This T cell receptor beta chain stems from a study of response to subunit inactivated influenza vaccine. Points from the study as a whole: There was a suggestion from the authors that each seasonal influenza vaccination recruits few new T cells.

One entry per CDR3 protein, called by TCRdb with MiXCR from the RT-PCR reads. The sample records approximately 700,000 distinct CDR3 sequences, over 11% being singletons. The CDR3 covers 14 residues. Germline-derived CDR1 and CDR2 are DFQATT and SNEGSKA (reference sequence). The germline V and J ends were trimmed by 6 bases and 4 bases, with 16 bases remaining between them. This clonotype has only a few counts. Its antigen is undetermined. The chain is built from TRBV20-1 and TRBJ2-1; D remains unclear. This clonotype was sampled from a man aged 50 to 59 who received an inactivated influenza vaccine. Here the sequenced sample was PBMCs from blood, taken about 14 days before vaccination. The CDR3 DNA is TGCAGTGCCCCACCCCAACTTTCTTACAATGAGCAGTTCTTC. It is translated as CSAPPQLSYNEQFF.